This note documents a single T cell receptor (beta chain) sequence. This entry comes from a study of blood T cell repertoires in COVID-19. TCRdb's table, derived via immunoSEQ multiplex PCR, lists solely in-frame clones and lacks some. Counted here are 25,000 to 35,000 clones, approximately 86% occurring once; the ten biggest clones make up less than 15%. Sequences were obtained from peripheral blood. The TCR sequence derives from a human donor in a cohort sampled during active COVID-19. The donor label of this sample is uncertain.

In DNA, the CDR3 is TGTGCCAGCAGCTTAGCTCCTAGCGGGAGGGCCGGGGAGACCCAGTACTTC. This translates into CASSLAPSGRAGETQYF. The rearrangement uses TRBV11-2 and TRBJ2-5; 12 nucleotides agree with TRBD2. Unmatched junction bases numbered 8, after V lost 1 base and J lost 5 bases. The CDR3 spans 17 residues. From germline, CDR1 is SGHAT and CDR2 FQNNGV.